These 18 T cell receptor beta chains came from one sample sequenced in a study of T and B cells in COVID-19 patients. TRB rearrangements were amplified by multiplex PCR with BIOMED2 TRB-A/B primers. TCRdb ran MiXCR on the multiplex PCR reads and lists one entry per CDR3 protein. The repertoire holds about 27,000 distinct CDR3 sequences, with less than 35% as singletons. From blood, roughly 220-550 ng of genomic DNA served as TRB template. The sequenced material came from blood. These receptors originate from a human donor who had recovered from COVID-19.

The V and J genes are TRBV19 and TRBJ2-1; a weak D match, TRBD2 (6 bases). This CDR3 has 17 amino acids. Between the trimmed V and J ends, which lost 9 bases and 3 bases, there was a span of 24 bases. The germline CDR1 and CDR2 sequences are LNHDA and SQIVND (reference sequence). CDR3 region: CASSLRSSRGFYNEQFF. For the CDR3, the DNA is TGTGCCAGCAGCTTAAGGTCCTCTCGGGGGTTCTACAATGAGCAGTTCTTC.

The chain's CDR3 is CSARALAGSYNEQFF. CDR3 sequence (DNA): TGCAGTGCTAGGGCACTAGCGGGGTCCTACAATGAGCAGTTCTTC. The chain combines TRBV20-1 with TRBJ2-1, with 10 bases lining up with TRBD2. The CDR3 totals 15 residues. V was clipped by 3 bases and J by 1 base; unmatched bases: 3. Germline CDR1 and CDR2: DFQATT and SNEGSKA (reference sequence).

The table lists this clonotype with a few counts. The CDR3 region is CASSPVGQHNQPQHF. The CDR3, as DNA: TGTGCCAGCTCACCCGTAGGACAGCACAATCAGCCCCAGCATTTT. The chain is built from TRBV18 and TRBJ1-5; D may be TRBD1 (6 bases). CDR1 and CDR2 (germline): KGHSH, LQKENI. The V and J ends lost 3 bases and 3 bases respectively, with 12 bases between them. The CDR3 totals 15 residues.

DNA for the CDR3: TGTGCCAGCAGCTTACGACTAAATACGCAGTATTTT. Translating gives CASSLRLNTQYF. The genes are TRBV5-4 and TRBJ2-3; tentatively, D is TRBD2 (5 bases). Trimming shortened V by 2 bases and J by 7 bases, and 8 bases separated the two germline ends. The V gene's germline CDR1 is SGHNT and CDR2 YYREEE (reference sequence). This CDR3 is built from 12 residues.

In its sample, this clonotype was seen a few times. The V call is TRBV11-2, the J call TRBJ2-5, with D unresolved. The CDR3 has 16 residues. Germline lookup yields CDR1 SGHAT and CDR2 FQNNGV. V was shortened by 4 bases and J by 2 bases, with 17 bases between the two germline ends. The CDR3: CASSSFGYATQETQYF. The CDR3 region has the DNA TGTGCCAGCAGCTCTTTCGGCTACGCCACACAAGAGACCCAGTACTTC. The variable domain in full, with the rest retrieved from reference TRBV11-2 and TRBJ2-5, is EAGVAQSPRYKIIEKRQSVAFWCNPISGHATLYWYQQILGQGPKLLIQFQNNGVVDDSQLPKDRFSAERLKGVDSTLKIQPAKLEDSAVYLCASSSFGYATQETQYFGPGTRLLVL.

This clonotype was detected a few times. The chain uses TRBV7-6 and TRBJ1-6, with no clear D. CDR3 size: 13 residues. With 11 bases removed from V and 10 bases from J, the gap between germline ends came to 18 bases. Germline V lookup: CDR1 SGHVS, CDR2 FNYEAQ. The CDR3: CASSGGPRSPLHF. The DNA of the CDR3 is TGTGCCTCCTCAGGAGGACCGAGATCACCCCTCCACTTT.

Regarding this clonotype: Since a much larger clone is just one base distant, this may be a read error. This chain connects TRBV7-6 to TRBJ2-1; 7 nucleotides match TRBD1. Germline CDR1 SGHVS, CDR2 FNYEAQ. The CDR3 spans 16 residues. After removal of 5 bases from V and 6 bases from J, the junction contained 13 bases not matched to a gene. The CDR3 is CASSRATGRFCNEQFF. CDR3 bases: TGTGCCAGCAGCAGAGCGACAGGGCGATTTTGCAATGAGCAGTTCTTC.

This sequence joins TRBV20-1 and TRBJ1-1; D gene unclear. Germline CDR1 reads DFQATT; CDR2 reads SNEGSKA (reference sequence). The CDR3 sequence is 13 residues long. V lost 6 bases and J lost 3, with 14 bases in between. Here the CDR3 reads CSAKRAVHTEAFF. The CDR3 DNA reads TGCAGTGCGAAAAGGGCGGTTCACACTGAAGCTTTCTTT.

In its sample, this clonotype ranks as medium-sized (0.01 to 0.1%). The V gene is TRBV11-1, the J gene TRBJ2-2, with 8 nucleotides matching TRBD2. Trimming at V came to 10 bases and at J to 0 bases, leaving 7 bases not matched to a gene. The CDR3 is 15 residues long. Per the germline V gene, CDR1 is SGHAT and CDR2 is FQDESV (reference sequence). Here the CDR3 DNA reads TGTGCCACCCGGGAGGGGGGCGCGAACACCGGGGAGCTGTTTTTT. Translation gives CATREGGANTGELFF. Full variable domain (remainder filled in from reference TRBV11-1 and TRBJ2-2): EAEVAQSPRYKITEKSQAVAFWCDPISGHATLYWYRQILGQGPELLVQFQDESVVDDSQLPKDRFSAERLKGVDSTLKIQPAELGDSAMYLCATREGGANTGELFFGEGSRLTVL.

The table lists this clonotype with a few counts. The J gene is TRBJ1-2, the V gene TRBV5-5; the D gene is possibly TRBD1 (6 bases). Looked up from germline, CDR1 is SGHKS and CDR2 is YYEKEE (reference sequence). This CDR3 is built from 17 residues. Trimming stripped 0 bases from V and 2 bases from J, with 17 bases between. CDR3 coding DNA: TGTGCCAGCAGCTTGGTACAGGGCAGAGAGGGAAACTATGGCTACACCTTC. Translation: CASSLVQGREGNYGYTF. Full variable domain (rest looked up from reference TRBV5-5 and TRBJ1-2): DAGVTQSPTHLIKTRGQQVTLRCSPISGHKSVSWYQQVLGQGPQFIFQYYEKEERGRGNFPDRFSARQFPNYSSELNVNALLLGDSALYLCASSLVQGREGNYGYTFGSGTRLTVV.

This clonotype was seen at least ten times. The chain recombines TRBV18 with TRBJ2-7, with a possible D match to TRBD2 (5 bases). V dropped 3 bases and J dropped 2 bases, with 5 bases sitting between them. This CDR3 is built from 12 residues. From germline, CDR1 is KGHSH and CDR2 LQKENI. CDR3 region: CASSPGTYEQYF. CDR3 in DNA: TGTGCCAGCTCACCCGGGACCTACGAGCAGTACTTC.

The chain couples TRBV27 to TRBJ2-7; 11 bases are a match to TRBD2. Germline assignment: CDR1 MNHEY and CDR2 SMNVEV (reference sequence). The ends lost 3 bases at V and 4 bases at J; junction bases unmatched: 2. CDR3 length: 14 residues. Here the CDR3 DNA reads TGTGCCAGCAGTTTGGGGACTAGCGGATACGAGCAGTACTTC. It translates to CASSLGTSGYEQYF.

This clonotype is medium-sized within its sample. The chain combines TRBV29-1 with TRBJ2-1; the match to TRBD2 covers 13 bases. Per the germline V gene, CDR1 is SQVTM and CDR2 is ANQGSEA. Germline trimming cut 5 bases from V and 8 bases from J; bases unmatched to any gene: 6. The CDR3 totals 14 residues. The CDR3 region has the DNA TGCAGCGTTCTTGGACTAGCGGGAGAGGATGAGCAGTTCTTC. It yields the protein CSVLGLAGEDEQFF.

This clonotype was seen repeatedly, ten times or more. Written as DNA, the CDR3 is TGTGCCACCAGCAGAGCTTCGATCACCGGGGAGCTGTTTTTT. Protein: CATSRASITGELFF. This chain connects TRBV15 to TRBJ2-2; D gene unclear. Trimming left V 1 base short and J 4 bases short, with 7 bases between. Germline CDR1 and CDR2: LNHNV and YYDKDF (reference sequence). This CDR3 comprises 14 residues.

This clonotype was picked up many times. The chain is built from TRBV19 and TRBJ2-1; no firm D call. CDR3 length equals 11 residues. Trimming took off 7 bases at V and 8 bases at J, with 9 bases between the two ends. Germline loops: CDR1 LNHDA, CDR2 SQIVND (reference sequence). CDR3 region: CASILRDEQFF. The CDR3 DNA reads TGTGCCAGTATTCTTAGGGATGAGCAGTTCTTC.

In its sample, this clonotype was seen a few times. The V gene is TRBV6-2 or TRBV6-3, the J gene TRBJ2-2; 7 bases fit TRBD2. The CDR3 spans 14 residues. The V and J ends lost 6 bases and 5 bases, in that order; junction bases with no gene match: 6. Germline-derived CDR1 and CDR2 are MNHEY and SVGEGT. CDR3 sequence reads: CASSQRGETGELFF. Written as DNA, the CDR3 is TGTGCCAGCAGCCAGCGGGGAGAGACCGGGGAGCTGTTTTTT.

A few counts support this clonotype. It is unclear where the CDR3 begins or ends on the DNA, so no DNA is shown, and the CDR3 is as TCRdb lists it. The rearrangement joins TRBV27 to TRBJ2-7; the table gives TRBD1 as D, unverified against the DNA. From germline, CDR1 is MNHEY and CDR2 SMNVEV (reference sequence). A total of 17 residues make up the CDR3, ends included. The CDR3 sequence is CASSPVGPGGRSYEQYF.

V and J are TRBV7-2 and TRBJ2-1; D is undetermined. Germline V lookup: CDR1 SGHTA, CDR2 FQGNSA. The ends were cut back, 1 base at V and 3 bases at J, with 13 bases in the middle. The CDR3 length is 16 residues. The CDR3 spells CASSLVAGTNYNEQFF. DNA of the CDR3: TGTGCCAGCAGCTTAGTCGCAGGAACAAACTACAATGAGCAGTTCTTC. Variable domain in full (rest from reference TRBV7-2 and TRBJ2-1): GAGVSQSPSNKVTEKGKDVELRCDPISGHTALYWYRQSLGQGLEFLIYFQGNSAPDKSGLPSDRFSAERTGGSVSTLTIQRTQQEDSAVYLCASSLVAGTNYNEQFFGPGTRLTVL.